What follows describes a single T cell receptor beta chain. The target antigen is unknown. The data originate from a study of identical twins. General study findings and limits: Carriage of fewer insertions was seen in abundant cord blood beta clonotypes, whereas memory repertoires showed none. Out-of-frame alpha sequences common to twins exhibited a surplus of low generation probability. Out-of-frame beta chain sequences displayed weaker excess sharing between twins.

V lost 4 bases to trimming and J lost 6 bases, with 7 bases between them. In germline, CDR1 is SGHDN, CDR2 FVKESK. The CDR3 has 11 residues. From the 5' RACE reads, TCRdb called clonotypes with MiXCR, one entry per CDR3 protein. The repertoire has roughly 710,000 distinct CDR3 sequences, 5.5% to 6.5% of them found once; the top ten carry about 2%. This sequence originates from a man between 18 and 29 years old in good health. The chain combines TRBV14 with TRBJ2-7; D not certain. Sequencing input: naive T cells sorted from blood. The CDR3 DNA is TGTGCCAGCAGCCGAAACAGCGAGCAGTACTTC. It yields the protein CASSRNSEQYF.